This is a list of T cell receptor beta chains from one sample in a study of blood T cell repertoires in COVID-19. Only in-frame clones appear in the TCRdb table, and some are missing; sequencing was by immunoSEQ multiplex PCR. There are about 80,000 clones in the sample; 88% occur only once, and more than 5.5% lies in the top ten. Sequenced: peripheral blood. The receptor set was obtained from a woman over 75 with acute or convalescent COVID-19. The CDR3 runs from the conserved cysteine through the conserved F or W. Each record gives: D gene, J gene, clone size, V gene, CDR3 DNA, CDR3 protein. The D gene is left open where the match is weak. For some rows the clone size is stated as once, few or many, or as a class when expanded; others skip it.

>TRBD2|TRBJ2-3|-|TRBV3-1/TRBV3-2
TGTGCCAGCAGCCAACAGGGACTAGCGGGCACAGATACGCAGTATTTT
CASSQQGLAGTDTQYF
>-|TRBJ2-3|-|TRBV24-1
TGTGCCACCAGTGATAATGCGGATACGCAGTATTTT
CATSDNADTQYF
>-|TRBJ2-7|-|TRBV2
TGTGCCAGCTATCCCCGGGGTGCTTTTTCCTACGAGCAGTACTTC
CASYPRGAFSYEQYF
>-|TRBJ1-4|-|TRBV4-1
TGCGCCAGCAGCCAACCGCCCGGGGGGGCGCGGGTGGAGGATGAAAAACTGTTTTTT
CASSQPPGGARVEDEKLFF
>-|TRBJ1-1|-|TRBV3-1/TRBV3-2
TGTGCCAGCAGCCAAGATCGACGGGGTAGGAACACTGAAGCTTTCTTT
CASSQDRRGRNTEAFF
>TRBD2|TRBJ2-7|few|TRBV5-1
TGCGCCAGCAGCTTGTCAAGCGGGGACGAGCAGTACTTC
CASSLSSGDEQYF
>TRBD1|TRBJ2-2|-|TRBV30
TGTGCCTGGAGTAATCAGGGGGCCGGGGAGCTGTTTTTT
CAWSNQGAGELFF
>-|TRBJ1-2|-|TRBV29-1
TGCAGCGCGGGTATGGGAGACCATGGCTACACCTTC
CSAGMGDHGYTF
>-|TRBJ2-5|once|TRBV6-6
TGTGCCAGCAGTTTACAGGGTAAAGTAGAGACCCAGTACTTC
CASSLQGKVETQYF
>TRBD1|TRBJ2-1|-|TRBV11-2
TGTGCCAGCAGCTTGCAACGACCATACAGGGACAGTGAGCAGTTCTTC
CASSLQRPYRDSEQFF
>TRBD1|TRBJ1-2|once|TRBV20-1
TGCAGTGCTAGTGACAGGGGGCAAGGCATAGGAGGCTACACCTTC
CSASDRGQGIGGYTF
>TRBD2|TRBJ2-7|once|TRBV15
TGTGCCACCAGCAGAGAGGCAGCGGGGGGCGAGCAGTACTTC
CATSREAAGGEQYF
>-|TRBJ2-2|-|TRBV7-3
TGTGCCAGCAGCCCCTCCAGGGGTCACGGCGGGGAGCTGTTTTTT
CASSPSRGHGGELFF
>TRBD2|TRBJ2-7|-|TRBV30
TGTGCCTCCACTAGCGGCTCCTACGAGCAGTACTTC
CASTSGSYEQYF
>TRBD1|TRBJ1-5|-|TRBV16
TGTGCCAGCAGCCAGAATCTTGGGGACAGGTTTACGGGTCAGCCCCAGCATTTT
CASSQNLGDRFTGQPQHF
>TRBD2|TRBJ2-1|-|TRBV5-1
TGCGCCAGCAGCTTGGGGCTAGCGGGAGGGGGTGAGCAGTTCTTC
CASSLGLAGGGEQFF
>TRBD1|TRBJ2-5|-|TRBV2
TGTGCCAGTACGAAAGACAGGGGGGCGGGAGAGACCCAGTACTTC
CASTKDRGAGETQYF
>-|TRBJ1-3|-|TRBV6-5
TGTGCCAGCAGGAGAGGGATGGATGCTGGAAACACCATATATTTT
CASRRGMDAGNTIYF
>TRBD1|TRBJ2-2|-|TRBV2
TGTGCCAGCAGCAAAGACAGGGGGCATATCGGGGAGCTGTTTTTT
CASSKDRGHIGELFF
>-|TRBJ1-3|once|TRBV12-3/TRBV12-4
TGTGCCAGCTCTCCCTGGGGGGACACCATATATTTT
CASSPWGDTIYF
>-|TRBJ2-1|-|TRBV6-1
TGTGCCAGCAGTGACAGGGCCTACAATGAGCAGTTCTTC
CASSDRAYNEQFF
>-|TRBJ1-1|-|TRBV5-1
TGCGCCAGCAGCTTGGCGGGGGAGAACACTGAAGCTTTCTTT
CASSLAGENTEAFF
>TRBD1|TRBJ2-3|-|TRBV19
TGTGCCAGCAGAAGACAGGGTTGGAGCACAGATACGCAGTATTTT
CASRRQGWSTDTQYF
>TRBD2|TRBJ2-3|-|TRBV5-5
TGTGCCAGCAGCGCCGGCGGAGCGGGATGGGCAGATACGCAGTATTTT
CASSAGGAGWADTQYF
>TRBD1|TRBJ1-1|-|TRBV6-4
TGTGCCAGCAGTGACCGGACAGGGGTTATTGAAGCTTTCTTT
CASSDRTGVIEAFF
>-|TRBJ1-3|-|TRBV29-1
TGCACCGTCGGTTCTGGAAACACCATATATTTT
CTVGSGNTIYF
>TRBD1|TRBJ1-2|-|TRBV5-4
TGTGCCAGCAGCCGCGCCTGGGACAGGGGTCGCTACTATGGCTACACCTTC
CASSRAWDRGRYYGYTF
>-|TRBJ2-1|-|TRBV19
TGTGCCAGTAGTATAGATCCGCCAGGGGCCCCCAGGGATGAGCAGTTCTTC
CASSIDPPGAPRDEQFF
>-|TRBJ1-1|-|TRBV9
TGTGCCAGCAGCGTAGCTGAGGATACTGAAGCTTTCTTT
CASSVAEDTEAFF
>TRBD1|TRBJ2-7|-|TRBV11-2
TGTGCCAGCAGCCTGAGTCGGGACAGCTACGAGCAGTACTTC
CASSLSRDSYEQYF
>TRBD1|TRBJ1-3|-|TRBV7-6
TGTGCCAGCAGCCCCCAGGGGGCTGGAAACACCATATATTTT
CASSPQGAGNTIYF
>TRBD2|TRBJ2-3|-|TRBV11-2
TGTGCCAGCAGCCTTAGACTAGCGGGAGGGCCAGATACGCAGTATTTT
CASSLRLAGGPDTQYF
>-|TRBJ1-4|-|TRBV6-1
TGTGCCAGCAGTGACAGGGGACAACCTACCAATGAAAAACTGTTTTTT
CASSDRGQPTNEKLFF
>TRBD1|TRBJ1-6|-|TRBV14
TGTGCCAGCAGCTTAAGTCTAACAGGGGGTAATTCACCCCTCCACTTT
CASSLSLTGGNSPLHF
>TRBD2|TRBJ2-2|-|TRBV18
TGTGCCAGCTCACCCGTAGCGGGATCCCCCAACACCGGGGAGCTGTTTTTT
CASSPVAGSPNTGELFF
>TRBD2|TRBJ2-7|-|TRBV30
TGTGCCTGGAGTCAAGGACTAGCGGGAATATCCTACGAGCAGTACTTC
CAWSQGLAGISYEQYF
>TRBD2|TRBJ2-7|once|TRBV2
TGTGCCAGCAGAGCAGGCGGGAGTAAGTCCTACGAGCAGTACTTC
CASRAGGSKSYEQYF
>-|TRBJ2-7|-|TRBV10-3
TGTGCCATCATGGCCTCCTACGAGCAGTACTTC
CAIMASYEQYF
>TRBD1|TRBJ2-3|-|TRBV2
TGTGCCAGCAGGACCCCTAGGGGGCGGACTAGCACAGATACGCAGTATTTT
CASRTPRGRTSTDTQYF
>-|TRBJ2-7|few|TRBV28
TGTGCCAGCAGTATCCCCGGCAGGGGTAACGCCGAGCAGTACTTC
CASSIPGRGNAEQYF
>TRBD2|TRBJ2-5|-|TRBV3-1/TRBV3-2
TGTGCCAGCAGCCGCAGCGGGGAAGAGACCCAGTACTTC
CASSRSGEETQYF
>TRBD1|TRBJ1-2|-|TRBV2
TGTGCCAGCTCCCAGGGGGTTTATGATGGCTACACCTTC
CASSQGVYDGYTF
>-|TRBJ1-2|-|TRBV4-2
TGTGCCAGCAGCCAAGAACAGAACACAGCTAACTATGGCTACACCTTC
CASSQEQNTANYGYTF
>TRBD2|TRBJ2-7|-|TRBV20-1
TGCAGTGCTAGTAAGCGGGGGGGTCTCTACGAGCAGTACTTC
CSASKRGGLYEQYF
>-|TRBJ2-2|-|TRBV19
TGTGCCAGTAGTATGGTGGGGCTTGGCGGGGAGCTGTTTTTT
CASSMVGLGGELFF
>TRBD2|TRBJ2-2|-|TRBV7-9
TGTGCCAGCAGCTTAGCGCAGGTAGCGGGACCCACCGGGGAGCTGTTTTTT
CASSLAQVAGPTGELFF
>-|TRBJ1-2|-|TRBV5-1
TGCGCCAGCAGCTTGGCGGGATCTTCTAACTATGGCTACACCTTC
CASSLAGSSNYGYTF
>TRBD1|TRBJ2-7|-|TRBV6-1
TGTGCCAGCAGTGACAGGGGGACCTACGAGCAGTACTTC
CASSDRGTYEQYF
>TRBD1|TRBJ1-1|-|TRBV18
TGTGCCAGCTCGTCGGGACAGGGTGACACTGAAGCTTTCTTT
CASSSGQGDTEAFF
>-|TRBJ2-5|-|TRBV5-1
TGCGCCAGCAGCTTGGCAATAGACAGCCGGACCCAGTACTTC
CASSLAIDSRTQYF
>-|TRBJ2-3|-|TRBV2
TGTGCCAGCACCTATAGCACAGATACGCAGTATTTT
CASTYSTDTQYF
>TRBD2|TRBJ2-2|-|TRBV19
TGTGCCAGTAGTTCCCCGGGGAGGGCCGGGGAGCTGTTTTTT
CASSSPGRAGELFF
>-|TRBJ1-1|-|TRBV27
TGTGCCAGGGGGCGGGGAAACACTGAAGCTTTCTTT
CARGRGNTEAFF
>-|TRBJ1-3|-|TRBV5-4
TGTGCCAGCAGCTTGGATCTCTCAGGGCTAGAATATTTT
CASSLDLSGLEYF